This paragraph reports one T cell receptor beta chain. The antigen remains undetermined. These data are taken from a study of graft-versus-host responses after intestinal transplantation. Here immunoSEQ multiplex PCR was the method, and the copy in TCRdb shows in-frame clones only, minus some. The table has roughly 80,000 clones, about nine tenths seen once. The germline gives CDR1 SGHRS, CDR2 YFSETQ. This CDR3 contains 13 residues. With 0 bases removed from V and 4 bases from J, the gap between germline ends came to 7 bases. Findings and caveats of the study: Among recipient marrow samples, GvH clones were found; some appeared first in ileum or blood.

The sample consisted of unstimulated CD8+ T cells sorted from spleen or lymph node cells, taken before transplant. The chain joins TRBV5-1 to TRBJ1-2; D not resolved. This receptor was taken from a human donor who was the organ donor for an intestinal transplant. CDR3: CASSLVSSYGYTF. The CDR3 DNA sequence: TGCGCCAGCAGCTTGGTATCCAGCTATGGCTACACCTTC.